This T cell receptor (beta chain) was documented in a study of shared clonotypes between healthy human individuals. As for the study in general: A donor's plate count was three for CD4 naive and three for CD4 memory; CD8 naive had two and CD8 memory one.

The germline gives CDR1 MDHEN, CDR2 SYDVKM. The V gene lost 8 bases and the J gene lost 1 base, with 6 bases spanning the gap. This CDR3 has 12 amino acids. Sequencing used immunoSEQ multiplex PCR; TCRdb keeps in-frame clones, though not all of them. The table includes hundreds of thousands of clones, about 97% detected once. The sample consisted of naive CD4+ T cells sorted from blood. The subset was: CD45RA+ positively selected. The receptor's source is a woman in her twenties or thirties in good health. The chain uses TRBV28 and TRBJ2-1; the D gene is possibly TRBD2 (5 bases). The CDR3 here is CASGLSYNEQFF. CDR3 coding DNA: TGTGCCAGCGGACTGTCCTACAATGAGCAGTTCTTC.